These 20 T cell receptor beta chains originate from one sample sequenced in a study of follicular helper T cells after annual influenza vaccination. As for time point: 2015-2016 season, 7 days after influenza vaccination. Data came from immunoSEQ multiplex PCR; TCRdb stores just in-frame clones and leaves some out. The sample lists approximately 6,800 clones; around 84% were seen once. The specimen comprised CXCR5- memory CD4+ T cells sorted from blood, sampled 7 days after influenza vaccination. These receptors were obtained from an adult who received the influenza vaccine.

The chain combines TRBV30 with TRBJ1-1, with D unclear. This CDR3 is 11 amino acids long. V dropped 0 bases and J dropped 6 bases, with 5 bases sitting between them. The germline V gene encodes CDR1 GTSNPN and CDR2 SVGIG (reference sequence). The CDR3 loop reads CAWSVSAEAFF. The CDR3 coding sequence is TGTGCCTGGAGTGTCTCGGCTGAAGCTTTCTTT.

The CDR3 sequence is CASSQEWGSYGYTF. CDR3 sequence (DNA): TGCGCCAGCAGCCAAGAATGGGGGTCTTACGGCTACACCTTC. The rearrangement joins TRBV4-1 to TRBJ1-2; TRBD1 is a possible D gene (5 bases). V lost 0 bases, J lost 8 bases, and 13 bases lay in between. The CDR3 runs to 14 residues. Germline values: CDR1 MGHRA, CDR2 YSYEKL.

V usage is TRBV2 and J usage is TRBJ2-3, with a weak D call TRBD2 (6 bases). Germline CDR1 and CDR2: SNHLY and FYNNEI. The ends were cut back, 6 bases at V and 9 bases at J, with 10 bases in the middle. The CDR3 is made up of 11 amino acids. CDR3 nucleotides: TGTGCCAGCAGGGACGGAGGGACGCAGTATTTT. Protein sequence: CASRDGGTQYF.

This rearrangement joins TRBV2 to TRBJ1-5; 9 bases match TRBD1. The CDR3 totals 15 residues. The V gene's germline CDR1 is SNHLY and CDR2 FYNNEI. V shed 3 bases, J shed 6 bases, and the junction held 6 bases outside the gene matches. CDR3 sequence: CASSDQTGGSQPQHF. The CDR3, as DNA: TGTGCCAGCAGTGACCAGACAGGGGGGAGTCAGCCCCAGCATTTT.

The chain is built from TRBV6-1 and TRBJ2-2, with TRBD1 identical over 7 bases. Germline values: CDR1 MNHNS, CDR2 SASEGT. Germline trimming cut 8 bases from V and 2 bases from J; bases unmatched to any gene: 5. CDR3 length: 14 amino acids. CDR3 DNA sequence: TGTGCCAGCGGGACAGCTTTTAACACCGGGGAGCTGTTTTTT. Translated: CASGTAFNTGELFF.

The chain has TRBV25-1 and TRBJ2-5; 7 nucleotides match TRBD1. The ends lost 2 bases at V and 1 base at J; junction bases unmatched: 7. CDR1 is MGHDK and CDR2 is SYGVNS in the germline V gene. The CDR3 sequence is 16 residues long. The CDR3 protein is CASSERATGLQETQYF. The CDR3, as DNA: TGTGCCAGCAGTGAAAGGGCGACAGGGCTCCAAGAGACCCAGTACTTC. Full variable domain (missing parts from reference TRBV25-1 and TRBJ2-5): EADIYQTPRYLVIGTGKKITLECSQTMGHDKMYWYQQDPGMELHLIHYSYGVNSTEKGDLSSESTVSRIRTEHFPLTLESARPSHTSQYLCASSERATGLQETQYFGPGTRLLVL.

V and J are TRBV2 and TRBJ2-3; D might be TRBD1 (7 bases). The CDR3 has 14 amino acids. Trimming stripped 9 bases from V and 6 bases from J, with 19 bases between. CDR1 is SNHLY, CDR2 FYNNEI, per germline. The DNA of the CDR3 is TGTGCCAGTACAGGGGTAACCGCGGGGGATACGCAGTATTTT. This encodes CASTGVTAGDTQYF.

The rearrangement links TRBV7-8 to TRBJ1-5, with TRBD1 identical over 8 bases. The CDR3 loop spans 16 amino acids. J was trimmed by 4 bases and V by 1 base; bases with no gene match: 6. Per the germline V gene, CDR1 is SGHVS and CDR2 is FQNEAQ. The CDR3 loop is CASSLVGTGTNQPQHF. CDR3 coding DNA: TGTGCCAGCAGCTTAGTTGGGACAGGTACTAATCAGCCCCAGCATTTT.

This rearrangement joins TRBV5-1 to TRBJ2-3; no reliable D call. The V end lost 1 base, the J end lost 2 bases, and 5 bases lay between the germline ends. Germline-derived CDR1 and CDR2 are SGHRS and YFSETQ. The CDR3 length is 13 residues. The CDR3: CASSLLFTDTQYF. In nucleotides, the CDR3 is TGCGCCAGCAGCTTGCTGTTCACAGATACGCAGTATTTT.

The chain links TRBV6-1 to TRBJ2-5; the D gene could be TRBD1 or TRBD2 (5 bases each). Germline values: CDR1 MNHNS, CDR2 SASEGT. The length of the CDR3 is 15 residues. V was cut by 3 bases and J by 9 bases, with 20 bases left in between. The CDR3 DNA is TGTGCCAGCAGTGAGAGGGACGCCAAATGGGGCGCCCAGTACTTC. Protein: CASSERDAKWGAQYF.

Only one count was recorded for this clone. The chain carries TRBV9 and TRBJ2-1; 9 bases map to TRBD2. Losses at the gene ends were 0 bases for V and 6 bases for J; bases not matched to a gene: 7. Germline values: CDR1 SGDLS, CDR2 YYNGEE. The CDR3 has 16 amino acids. CDR3 bases: TGTGCCAGCAGCGTAGACCTAGCGGGACCCCTCAATGAGCAGTTCTTC. Residues: CASSVDLAGPLNEQFF.

In its sample, this clone was seen once. The genes are TRBV18 and TRBJ2-5, with D possibly TRBD2 on 5 matching bases. Germline CDR1 and CDR2: KGHSH and LQKENI. V lost 5 bases and J lost 2, with 6 bases in between. This CDR3 is 12 amino acids long. The CDR3 loop is CASSTRQETQYF. For the CDR3, the DNA is TGTGCCAGCTCAACTAGACAAGAGACCCAGTACTTC.

The chain recombines TRBV7-3 with TRBJ2-1; TRBD2 is a possible D gene (8 bases). In germline, CDR1 is SGHTA, CDR2 FQGTGA. The CDR3 loop spans 13 amino acids. Between the trimmed V and J ends, which lost 3 bases and 12 bases, there was a span of 15 bases. DNA of the CDR3: TGTGCCAGCAGCTTCGGGACTAGACAGGGGCAGTTCTTC. It codes for CASSFGTRQGQFF.

V is TRBV5-1 and J is TRBJ1-5; 7 nucleotides align to TRBD1. The germline V gene encodes CDR1 SGHRS and CDR2 YFSETQ. Trimming at V came to 3 bases and at J to 2 bases, leaving 5 bases not matched to a gene. The CDR3 extends over 15 amino acids. The chain's CDR3 is CASSSDGQGNQPQHF. The CDR3, as DNA: TGCGCCAGCAGCTCGGATGGACAGGGCAATCAGCCCCAGCATTTT.

The V call is TRBV13, the J call TRBJ1-3; D unresolved. Germline V CDR1 and CDR2: PRHDT, FYEKMQ (reference sequence). The CDR3 is made up of 15 amino acids. The V and J ends lost 5 bases and 0 bases respectively, with 11 bases between them. The CDR3 DNA reads TGTGCCAGCAGCCTATTATTTAGCTCTGGAAACACCATATATTTT. Amino acid sequence: CASSLLFSSGNTIYF.

This clone was picked up a small number of times. The rearrangement joins TRBV25-1 to TRBJ1-2; D remains ambiguous. The CDR3 length is 12 residues. CDR1 and CDR2 (germline): MGHDK, SYGVNS. Trimming cost V 6 bases and J 4 bases, with 9 bases left between them. The CDR3 protein is CASSDGVYGYTF. The CDR3 bases are TGTGCCAGCAGCGACGGCGTCTATGGCTACACCTTC.

This clone was found once. The V and J genes are TRBV5-1 and TRBJ1-1; D gene uncertain. Per the germline V gene, CDR1 is SGHRS and CDR2 is YFSETQ. The V end lost 0 bases, the J end lost 1 base, and 4 bases lay between the germline ends. The length of the CDR3 is 13 residues. CDR3 coding DNA: TGCGCCAGCAGCTTGGGGGGGAACACTGAAGCTTTCTTT. Its protein is CASSLGGNTEAFF.

This clone has a single count. The CDR3 bases are TGTGCCAGCAGCAGGGCGTATGGCTACACCTTC. Its translation: CASSRAYGYTF. The chain links TRBV28 to TRBJ1-2; weak D call: TRBD1 (5 bases). Germline V gene data show CDR1 as MDHEN and CDR2 as SYDVKM. V was trimmed by 6 bases and J by 5 bases, leaving 7 bases between them. CDR3 length: 11 residues.

The chain combines TRBV7-8 with TRBJ2-2, with D tentatively TRBD1 or TRBD2 (5 bases each). The CDR3 length is 17 residues. The V and J ends lost 1 base and 6 bases respectively, with 18 bases between them. The germline CDR1 and CDR2 sequences are SGHVS and FQNEAQ. The CDR3 spells CASSLGEYRGNAGELFF. In nucleotides, the CDR3 is TGTGCCAGCAGCTTAGGGGAGTATAGGGGAAACGCCGGGGAGCTGTTTTTT.

The rearrangement links TRBV18 to TRBJ2-2; D not resolved. CDR1 and CDR2 (germline): KGHSH, LQKENI. V shed 4 bases and J shed 1 base, with 7 bases lying between them. The CDR3 contains 14 residues. Written as DNA, the CDR3 is TGTGCCAGCTCACAATTCAGGAACACCGGGGAGCTGTTTTTT. Protein product: CASSQFRNTGELFF.